A single sample is the source of the 24 T cell receptor beta chains below, sequenced in a study of cytomegalovirus exposure and HLA in healthy donors. PCR was performed using 60 Vbeta and 13 Jbeta primers. The data were produced by immunoSEQ multiplex PCR, yet TCRdb's version contains in-frame clones alone and is incomplete. Counted here are roughly 100,000 clones, 60% to 80% occurring once; the ten biggest clones make up around 3.5%. The sequenced sample was PBMCs. The receptors were sampled from a man aged 60 to 75 in good health and CMV-seronegative.

V gene TRBV2 combines with J gene TRBJ1-5, with D tentatively TRBD1 (6 bases). The CDR3 consists of 15 residues. Trimming took off 1 base at V and 6 bases at J, with 13 bases between the two ends. In germline, CDR1 is SNHLY, CDR2 FYNNEI. DNA of the CDR3: TGTGCCAGCAGTGAAGATAGGGGCAGGGGTCAGCCCCAGCATTTT. Its translation is CASSEDRGRGQPQHF.

The chain has TRBV28 and TRBJ1-6; 9 bases match TRBD1. CDR3 length: 14 amino acids. In germline, CDR1 is MDHEN, CDR2 SYDVKM. J lost 8 bases, V lost 10 bases, and 9 bases had no gene match. This chain's CDR3 is CATQSGQGDSPLHF. The DNA for the CDR3 is TGTGCCACGCAATCGGGACAGGGAGATTCACCCCTCCACTTT.

This chain links TRBV9 with TRBJ2-6; D is unresolved. The CDR3 has 17 amino acids. Trimming removed 0 bases at V and 1 base at J, with 11 bases between. Looked up from germline, CDR1 is SGDLS and CDR2 is YYNGEE. CDR3 in DNA: TGTGCCAGCAGCGTAGCCAGTAAATTATCTGGGGCCAACGTCCTGACTTTC. Its protein is CASSVASKLSGANVLTF. Drawing the rest from reference TRBV9 and TRBJ2-6, the complete variable domain is DSGVTQTPKHLITATGQRVTLRCSPRSGDLSVYWYQQSLDQGLQFLIQYYNGEERAKGNILERFSAQQFPDLHSELNLSSLELGDSALYFCASSVASKLSGANVLTFGAGSRLTVL.

This rearrangement joins TRBV2 to TRBJ2-5; 7 nucleotides align to TRBD1. Germline V gene lookup returns CDR1 SNHLY and CDR2 FYNNEI. Trimming cost V 5 bases and J 5 bases; bases outside gene matches: 11. The CDR3 loop spans 15 amino acids. The DNA of the CDR3 is TGTGCCAGCAGTCCGGAAAAGGGGGCTTGGGAGACCCAGTACTTC. The encoded protein is CASSPEKGAWETQYF.

This clone was seen more than once but under ten times. This chain connects TRBV5-6 to TRBJ1-1; D gene uncertain. This CDR3 region has 12 residues. V lost 4 bases and J lost 5, with 9 bases in between. Germline V gene data show CDR1 as SGHDT and CDR2 as YYEEEE. CDR3 protein: CASSASGTEAFF. The CDR3 DNA sequence: TGTGCCAGCAGCGCCTCGGGGACTGAAGCTTTCTTT. The entire variable domain, with the rest obtained from reference TRBV5-6 and TRBJ1-1, is as follows: DAGVTQSPTHLIKTRGQQVTLRCSPKSGHDTVSWYQQALGQGPQFIFQYYEEEERQRGNFPDRFSGHQFPNYSSELNVNALLLGDSALYLCASSASGTEAFFGQGTRLTVV.

V is TRBV9 and J is TRBJ2-5, with TRBD2 as a possible D gene (7 bases). The CDR3 spans 14 residues. Germline CDR1 is SGDLS and CDR2 is YYNGEE. Trimming pared 3 bases from V and 5 bases from J, leaving 14 bases between. The CDR3 reads CASSARGGSETQYF. The CDR3, as DNA: TGTGCCAGCAGCGCGAGGGGGGGCTCGGAGACCCAGTACTTC.

This clone was seen a handful of times. This chain uses TRBV5-3 with TRBJ2-7; possible D gene TRBD2, 6 bases. TRBV5-3 is known as an ORF, though its function is uncertain. The CDR3 is made up of 15 amino acids. Between the trimmed V and J ends, which lost 0 bases and 7 bases, there was a span of 17 bases. The CDR3 is CARSLAGDKLGEQYF. CDR3 coding DNA: TGTGCCAGAAGCTTGGCGGGAGACAAACTAGGGGAGCAGTACTTC.

The chain recombines TRBV10-3 with TRBJ1-2; 7 nucleotides align to TRBD1. The CDR3 runs to 14 residues. J was trimmed by 6 bases and V by 2 bases; bases with no gene match: 6. Germline CDR1 is ENHRY and CDR2 is SYGVKD. The CDR3 coding sequence is TGTGCCATCAGTGAGCGGGACAGTTTGGATGGCTACACCTTC. It translates to CAISERDSLDGYTF.

V and J are TRBV5-1 and TRBJ2-1; 9 nucleotides align to TRBD1. Germline CDR1 reads SGHRS; CDR2 reads YFSETQ. With 4 bases clipped from V and 1 base from J, the junction kept 3 bases outside the gene matches. The CDR3 runs 15 residues. In nucleotides, the CDR3 is TGCGCCAGCAGCGCAGGGACAGGGTCCTACAATGAGCAGTTCTTC. Translation: CASSAGTGSYNEQFF.

The J gene is TRBJ1-1, the V gene TRBV12-5; D remains ambiguous. The CDR3 consists of 13 residues. Looked up from germline, CDR1 is LGHNT and CDR2 is FRNRAP. With 5 bases removed from V and 5 bases from J, the gap between germline ends came to 12 bases. The CDR3 bases are TGTGCTAGTGGTCCCTCCGGGTGGACTGAAGCTTTCTTT. Amino acids: CASGPSGWTEAFF.

V usage is TRBV10-1 and J usage is TRBJ2-2; TRBD2 matches 7 bases. This CDR3 spans 16 amino acids. Germline CDR1 and CDR2: WNHNN and SYGVQD (reference sequence). V lost 4 bases and J lost 6; bases outside the gene matches: 11. The CDR3 DNA is TGCGCCAGCAGTGCTTGGGGAGGGCCTGGAGCCGGGGAGCTGTTTTTT. Its translation is CASSAWGGPGAGELFF.

The chain is built from TRBV7-2 and TRBJ2-5, with unresolved D. Deletions cut 7 bases from V and 5 bases from J, with 14 bases between. CDR3 length: 13 residues. Germline values: CDR1 SGHTA, CDR2 FQGNSA. The CDR3, as DNA: TGTGCCAGCAACAACCAGGCTCGGGAGACCCAGTACTTC. Encoded protein: CASNNQARETQYF.

This chain uses TRBV11-2 with TRBJ1-2; no definite D call. The germline V gene encodes CDR1 SGHAT and CDR2 FQNNGV. The CDR3 contains 16 residues. The V end lost 1 base, the J end lost 6 bases, and 18 bases lay between the germline ends. DNA of the CDR3: TGTGCCAGCAGCTTAGTTGGGCGGGGAATTGGGGATGGCTACACCTTC. Translation gives CASSLVGRGIGDGYTF. The entire variable domain, with the rest obtained from reference TRBV11-2 and TRBJ1-2, is as follows: EAGVAQSPRYKIIEKRQSVAFWCNPISGHATLYWYQQILGQGPKLLIQFQNNGVVDDSQLPKDRFSAERLKGVDSTLKIQPAKLEDSAVYLCASSLVGRGIGDGYTFGSGTRLTVV.

The chain is built from TRBV7-6 and TRBJ2-5, with D perhaps matching TRBD1 (6 bases). The J call may be faulty, since TRBJ2-7 better matches the DNA end. CDR1 is SGHVS, CDR2 FNYEAQ, per germline. The CDR3 loop spans 15 amino acids. CDR3 in DNA: TGTGCCAGCAGCGCGACCGGGACACAACCATACGAGCAGTACTTC. It is translated as CASSATGTQPYEQYF.

The chain recombines TRBV5-1 with TRBJ2-7; the D gene is possibly TRBD1 (5 bases). This CDR3 is 15 amino acids long. V dropped 1 base and J dropped 2 bases, with 13 bases sitting between them. In germline, CDR1 is SGHRS, CDR2 YFSETQ. As DNA, the CDR3 is TGCGCCAGCAGCTTGCAAACAGGACCGACCTACGAGCAGTACTTC. It translates to CASSLQTGPTYEQYF.

The V call is TRBV15, the J call TRBJ1-4; D is unclear. The CDR3 is 16 amino acids. The V gene lost 2 bases and the J gene lost 2 bases, with 12 bases spanning the gap. The germline gives CDR1 LNHNV, CDR2 YYDKDF (reference sequence). CDR3 in DNA: TGTGCCACCAGCAGATATGAGGGTTTCACTAATGAAAAACTGTTTTTT. Protein: CATSRYEGFTNEKLFF.

This chain links TRBV18 with TRBJ1-4; the match to TRBD1 covers 7 bases. J lost 8 bases, V lost 1 base, and 7 bases had no gene match. This CDR3 spans 15 amino acids. Germline loops: CDR1 KGHSH, CDR2 LQKENI. CDR3 sequence (DNA): TGTGCCAGCTCACCACAACAGGGGACTGTCGAAAAACTGTTTTTT. Translated, it gives CASSPQQGTVEKLFF.

The chain recombines TRBV5-6 with TRBJ2-7; 8 positions match TRBD2. The CDR3 has 16 amino acids. V lost 2 bases, J lost 0 bases, and 7 bases stayed unmatched. Germline CDR1 and CDR2: SGHDT and YYEEEE. The CDR3: CASSFLSGGSSYEQYF. CDR3 sequence (DNA): TGTGCCAGCAGCTTTTTGAGCGGGGGAAGCTCCTACGAGCAGTACTTC.

This chain joins TRBV30 and TRBJ1-6; unclear D gene. The CDR3 sequence is 14 residues long. Between the trimmed V and J ends, which lost 3 bases and 5 bases, there was a span of 11 bases. Per the germline V gene, CDR1 is GTSNPN and CDR2 is SVGIG (reference sequence). The CDR3 DNA reads TGTGCCTGGAGGGTCGGCGGTAATAATTCACCCCTCCACTTT. Its translation: CAWRVGGNNSPLHF.

V usage is TRBV28 and J usage is TRBJ2-1, with a possible D match to TRBD2 (6 bases). Germline V gene sequence: CDR1 MDHEN, CDR2 SYDVKM. This CDR3 spans 14 amino acids. V shed 4 bases and J shed 5 bases, with 12 bases lying between them. CDR3 DNA: TGTGCCAGCAGTTGGGGAACGGGAGACAATGAGCAGTTCTTC. This codes for CASSWGTGDNEQFF.

This rearrangement joins TRBV21-1 to TRBJ2-7; the table's D call, TRBD1, has no DNA check behind it. TRBV21-1 is listed as a pseudogene. The CDR3 has 12 residues. In nucleotides, the CDR3 is TGTGCCAGCCCCACAGGGGCCTACGAGCAGTACTTC. Translation gives CASPTGAYEQYF.

The rearrangement joins TRBV2 to TRBJ2-2; 12 bases match TRBD2. The CDR3 has 13 residues. Germline V gene sequence: CDR1 SNHLY, CDR2 FYNNEI. Trimming cost V 6 bases and J 13 bases; bases outside gene matches: 6. The CDR3, as DNA: TGTGCCAGCAGCGGGACTAGCGGGTGGGGGCTGTTTTTT. Amino acid sequence: CASSGTSGWGLFF.

CDR3 DNA: TGCGCCAGCAGCTTTAGGGGGCGGACCAACACTGAAGCTTTCTTT. Amino acids: CASSFRGRTNTEAFF. The chain uses TRBV5-1 and TRBJ1-1; TRBD1 matches at 7 bases. The CDR3 has 15 residues. V lost 2 bases to trimming and J lost 2 bases; unmatched junction nucleotides: 6. Germline-derived CDR1 and CDR2 are SGHRS and YFSETQ.

This chain links TRBV5-1 with TRBJ2-2, with 12 bases fitting TRBD2. This CDR3 contains 20 residues. V dropped 4 bases and J dropped 4; count of bases not matched to a gene: 17. Germline-derived CDR1 and CDR2 are SGHRS and YFSETQ. The CDR3 sequence is CASSITRAASGRAATGELFF. The CDR3 DNA reads TGCGCCAGCAGCATTACAAGGGCGGCTAGCGGGAGGGCCGCCACCGGGGAGCTGTTTTTT. Using reference TRBV5-1 and TRBJ2-2 for the parts outside the CDR3, the full variable domain is KAGVTQTPRYLIKTRGQQVTLSCSPISGHRSVSWYQQTPGQGLQFLFEYFSETQRNKGNFPGRFSGRQFSNSRSEMNVSTLELGDSALYLCASSITRAASGRAATGELFFGEGSRLTVL.